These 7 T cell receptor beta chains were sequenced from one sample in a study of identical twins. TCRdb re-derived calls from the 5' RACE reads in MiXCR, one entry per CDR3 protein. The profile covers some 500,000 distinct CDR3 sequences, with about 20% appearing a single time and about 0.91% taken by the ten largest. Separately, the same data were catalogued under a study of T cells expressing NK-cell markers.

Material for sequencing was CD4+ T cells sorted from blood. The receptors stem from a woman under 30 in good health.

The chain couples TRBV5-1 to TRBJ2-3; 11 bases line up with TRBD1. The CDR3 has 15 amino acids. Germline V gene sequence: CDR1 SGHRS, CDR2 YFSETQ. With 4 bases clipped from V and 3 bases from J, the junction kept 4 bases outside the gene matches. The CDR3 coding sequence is TGCGCCAGCAGCGGGGGACAGGGGGTAACAGATACGCAGTATTTT. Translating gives CASSGGQGVTDTQYF.

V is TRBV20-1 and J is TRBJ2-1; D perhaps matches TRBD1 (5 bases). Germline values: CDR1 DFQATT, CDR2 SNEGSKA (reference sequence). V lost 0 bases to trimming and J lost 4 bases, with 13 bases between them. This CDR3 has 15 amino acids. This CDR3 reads CSARDPRTSYNEQFF. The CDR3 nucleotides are TGCAGTGCTAGAGATCCCAGGACAAGTTACAATGAGCAGTTCTTC.

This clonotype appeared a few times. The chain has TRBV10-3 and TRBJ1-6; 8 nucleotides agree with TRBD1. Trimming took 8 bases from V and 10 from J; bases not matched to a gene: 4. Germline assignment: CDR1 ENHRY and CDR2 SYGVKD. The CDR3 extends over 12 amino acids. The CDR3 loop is CAISGGQSPLHF. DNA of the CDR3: TGTGCCATCTCAGGGGGCCAATCACCCCTCCACTTT.

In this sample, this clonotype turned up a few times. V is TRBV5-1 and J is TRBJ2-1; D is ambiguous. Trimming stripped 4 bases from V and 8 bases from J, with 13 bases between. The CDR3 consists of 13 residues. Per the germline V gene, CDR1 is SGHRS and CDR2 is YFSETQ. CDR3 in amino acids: CASSLPASDEQFF. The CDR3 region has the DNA TGCGCCAGCAGCCTGCCAGCGAGCGATGAGCAGTTCTTC.

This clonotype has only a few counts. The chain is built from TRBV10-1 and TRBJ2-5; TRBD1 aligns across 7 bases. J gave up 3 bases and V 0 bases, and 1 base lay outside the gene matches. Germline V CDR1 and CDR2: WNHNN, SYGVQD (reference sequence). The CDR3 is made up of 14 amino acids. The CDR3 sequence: CASSESTGKETQYF. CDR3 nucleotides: TGCGCCAGCAGTGAGTCGACAGGGAAAGAGACCCAGTACTTC.

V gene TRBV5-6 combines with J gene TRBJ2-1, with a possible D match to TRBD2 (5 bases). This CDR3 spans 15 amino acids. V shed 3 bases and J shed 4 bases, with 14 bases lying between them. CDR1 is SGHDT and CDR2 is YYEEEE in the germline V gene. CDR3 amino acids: CASSSQKWEYNEQFF. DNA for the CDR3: TGTGCCAGCAGCTCTCAAAAGTGGGAGTACAATGAGCAGTTCTTC. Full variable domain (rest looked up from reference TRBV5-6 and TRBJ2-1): DAGVTQSPTHLIKTRGQQVTLRCSPKSGHDTVSWYQQALGQGPQFIFQYYEEEERQRGNFPDRFSGHQFPNYSSELNVNALLLGDSALYLCASSSQKWEYNEQFFGPGTRLTVL.

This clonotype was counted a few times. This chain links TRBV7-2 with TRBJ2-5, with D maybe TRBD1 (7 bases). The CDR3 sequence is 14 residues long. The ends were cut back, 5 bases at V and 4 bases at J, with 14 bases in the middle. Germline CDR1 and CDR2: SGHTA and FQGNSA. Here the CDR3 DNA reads TGTGCCAGCAGCAACAGGGGAGGACGAGAGACCCAGTACTTC. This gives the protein CASSNRGGRETQYF.